One sample yielded the 21 T cell receptor beta chains listed below, sequenced in a study of post-analysis software for immune sequencing data. cDNA libraries of TCR beta carried unique molecular identifiers. TCRdb recomputed calls from the PCR reads with MiXCR, one row per CDR3 protein. The top ten hold approximately 1.7% of the sample, which has more than 450,000 distinct CDR3 sequences, around 40% seen once. Their specific antigens are unknown. Study observations and caveats: Several TRBV segments, TRBV5-6, TRBV5-1 and TRBV20-1 among them, were found more frequent in patients than controls.

The specimen was blood. These receptor sequences come from a girl under 18 with multiple sclerosis.

The chain combines TRBV5-1 with TRBJ2-1; 8 nucleotides line up with TRBD1. CDR3 length equals 13 residues. After removal of 4 bases from V and 8 bases from J, the junction contained 5 bases not matched to a gene. Per the germline V gene, CDR1 is SGHRS and CDR2 is YFSETQ. The CDR3 sequence: CASSLGQGYEQFF. In nucleotides, the CDR3 is TGCGCCAGCAGCCTTGGACAGGGCTATGAGCAGTTCTTC.

With respect to this clonotype: Relative to the germline gene, one junction end is altered; a read error may explain this. V is TRBV7-7 and J is TRBJ2-1; TRBD2 agrees at 7 bases. Germline V gene lookup returns CDR1 SSHAT and CDR2 FNYEAQ (reference sequence). The CDR3 is made up of 19 amino acids. In DNA form, the CDR3 reads TGTGCTAGCAGCTTAGCCCTTTTTACTACTAGCGAAGTTGGGAATGAGCAGTTCTTC. Its translation is CASSLALFTTSEVGNEQFF.

The V gene is TRBV5-1, the J gene TRBJ2-7; D not resolved. The V gene lost 6 bases and the J gene lost 3 bases, with 13 bases spanning the gap. This CDR3 is built from 13 residues. Germline CDR1 is SGHRS and CDR2 is YFSETQ. This chain's CDR3 is CASTLGSFYEQYF. DNA of the CDR3: TGCGCCAGCACCCTCGGCTCTTTCTACGAGCAGTACTTC.

CDR3 amino acids: CASSSTGYTGELFF. In nucleotides, the CDR3 is TGTGCCAGCTCTTCCACCGGATACACCGGGGAGCTGTTTTTT. The V call is TRBV6-4, the J call TRBJ2-2; D not certain. The CDR3 loop spans 14 amino acids. Germline CDR1 reads MRHNA; CDR2 reads SNTAGT. V was cut by 8 bases and J by 3 bases, with 13 bases left in between.

This clonotype was detected only once. The chain has TRBV7-2 and TRBJ1-1, with a possible D match to TRBD1 (6 bases). With 11 bases removed from V and 0 bases from J, the gap between germline ends came to 13 bases. Germline V gives CDR1 SGHTA, CDR2 FQGNSA. The CDR3 covers 13 residues. The CDR3 spells CAEGGLMNTEAFF. The CDR3 bases are TGTGCCGAAGGGGGATTAATGAACACTGAAGCTTTCTTT.

The chain joins TRBV10-3 to TRBJ2-6, with D possibly called TRBD1 or TRBD2 (5 bases each). Trimming stripped 2 bases from V and 4 bases from J, with 12 bases between. CDR1 and CDR2 (germline): ENHRY, SYGVKD. The CDR3 loop spans 16 amino acids. The CDR3 DNA follows: TGTGCCATCAGTGAGCACCCCGGGACGGGGGCCAACGTCCTGACTTTC. Protein product: CAISEHPGTGANVLTF.

The chain uses TRBV7-2 and TRBJ2-3; D may match TRBD1 or TRBD2 (7 bases each). The CDR3 extends over 14 amino acids. CDR1 is SGHTA and CDR2 is FQGNSA in the germline V gene. Trimming stripped 8 bases from V and 3 bases from J, with 15 bases between. The CDR3 reads CASSPQGGTDTQYF. CDR3 nucleotides: TGTGCCAGCTCCCCCCAGGGGGGGACAGATACGCAGTATTTT.

The CDR3 DNA reads TGTGCCAGCTCACCGGGCAGAAGCACAGATACGCAGTATTTT. This sequence encodes CASSPGRSTDTQYF. The chain combines TRBV18 with TRBJ2-3; D gene unclear. CDR1 is KGHSH, CDR2 LQKENI, per germline. The CDR3 has 14 residues. Trimming cost V 3 bases and J 0 bases, with 7 bases left between them.

The chain links TRBV5-1 to TRBJ2-7; TRBD2 is a possible D gene (7 bases). CDR3 length equals 15 residues. Per germline, CDR1 SGHRS and CDR2 YFSETQ. With 1 base removed from V and 10 bases from J, the gap between germline ends came to 21 bases. The CDR3 DNA follows: TGCGCCAGCAGCTTGTTTACGGGGGGCCTAGAGGCCCAGTACTTC. Its protein is CASSLFTGGLEAQYF.

The chain employs TRBV12-3 or TRBV12-4 and TRBJ2-5, with TRBD2 identical over 10 bases. J gave up 1 base and V 4 bases, and 6 bases lay outside the gene matches. The CDR3 extends over 16 amino acids. The CDR3 nucleotides read TGTGCCAGCAGTTCCCTTGGACTAGCGGCCCAAGAGACCCAGTACTTC. Amino acid sequence: CASSSLGLAAQETQYF.

This clonotype has only a few counts. This chain joins TRBV12-3 or TRBV12-4 and TRBJ2-1; 9 bases line up with TRBD2. CDR3 length: 14 amino acids. V dropped 5 bases and J dropped 4; count of bases not matched to a gene: 3. The CDR3 region is CASSPLAGYNEQFF. In DNA form, the CDR3 reads TGTGCCAGCAGTCCCCTAGCGGGGTACAATGAGCAGTTCTTC.

This clonotype was picked up a small number of times. This sequence joins TRBV27 and TRBJ2-4; D possibly uses TRBD1 or TRBD2 (5 bases each). The CDR3 loop spans 14 amino acids. V lost 10 bases to trimming and J lost 2 bases, with 15 bases between them. CDR1 MNHEY and CDR2 SMNVEV come from the germline V gene (reference sequence). The CDR3 reads CATRGELSKNIQYF. CDR3 DNA sequence: TGTGCCACCCGAGGGGAGTTATCCAAAAACATTCAGTACTTC.

In its sample, this clonotype was seen a few times. The chain couples TRBV25-1 to TRBJ2-1, with 8 bases identical to TRBD2. With 4 bases clipped from V and 9 bases from J, the junction kept 11 bases outside the gene matches. Germline values: CDR1 MGHDK, CDR2 SYGVNS. CDR3 length equals 15 residues. CDR3 amino acids: CASSGVKGLAGEQFF. CDR3 DNA sequence: TGTGCCAGCAGTGGGGTAAAAGGACTAGCTGGTGAGCAGTTCTTC.

This clonotype was counted a few times. The gene calls are TRBV12-3 or TRBV12-4 and TRBJ2-7; tentative D call: TRBD1 (6 bases). The V and J ends lost 3 bases and 2 bases respectively, with 17 bases between them. The CDR3 is made up of 16 amino acids. Here the CDR3 reads CASSFLEQGPPYEQYF. CDR3 coding DNA: TGTGCCAGCAGTTTTCTCGAACAGGGACCCCCCTACGAGCAGTACTTC.

V usage is TRBV12-3 or TRBV12-4 and J usage is TRBJ2-5; D tentatively reads TRBD1 or TRBD2 (5 bases each). The CDR3 is 16 amino acids. V was clipped by 6 bases and J by 5 bases, with 22 bases between them. DNA of the CDR3: TGTGCCAGCAGGGGCCCCGGGACCCAAGGGCTGGAGACCCAGTACTTC. It specifies CASRGPGTQGLETQYF.

This clonotype was seen only a few times. The chain is built from TRBV18 and TRBJ1-1, with unresolved D. This CDR3 contains 14 residues. Trimming removed 1 base at V and 2 bases at J, with 8 bases between. Germline CDR1 and CDR2: KGHSH and LQKENI. The CDR3 nucleotides read TGTGCCAGCTCACCACTTGGGAGAAACACTGAAGCTTTCTTT. It encodes CASSPLGRNTEAFF.

This clonotype was seen a handful of times. The gene calls are TRBV20-1 and TRBJ1-1, with D unresolved. The ends were cut back, 2 bases at V and 2 bases at J, with 6 bases in the middle. The germline V gene encodes CDR1 DFQATT and CDR2 SNEGSKA (reference sequence). There are 12 residues in the CDR3. CDR3 sequence reads: CSARLRNTEAFF. The CDR3 region has the DNA TGCAGTGCTAGACTCAGAAACACTGAAGCTTTCTTT.

This clonotype turned up a few times. The chain recombines TRBV5-5 with TRBJ1-4; no clear D gene. Germline V gene data show CDR1 as SGHKS and CDR2 as YYEKEE (reference sequence). The CDR3 has 13 amino acids. V lost 1 base to trimming and J lost 7 bases, with 8 bases between them. The CDR3 loop reads CASSLTPGEKLFF. CDR3 DNA: TGTGCCAGCAGCTTGACCCCCGGTGAAAAACTGTTTTTT.

This clonotype was detected only once. This chain joins TRBV5-5 and TRBJ1-4; 8 bases are a match to TRBD1. V gave up 3 bases and J gave up 5 bases; unmatched junction bases: 6. The CDR3 has 15 amino acids. CDR1 is SGHKS and CDR2 is YYEKEE in the germline V gene (reference sequence). The CDR3 sequence: CASSSGDRWNEKLFF. Written as DNA, the CDR3 is TGTGCCAGCAGCTCGGGGGACAGGTGGAATGAAAAACTGTTTTTT.

The genes are TRBV20-1 and TRBJ2-7; no definite D call. V was cut by 3 bases and J by 3 bases, with 15 bases left in between. This CDR3 comprises 14 residues. In germline, CDR1 is DFQATT, CDR2 SNEGSKA (reference sequence). As DNA, the CDR3 is TGCAGTGCTAGCCCCCCGGGTGGCAGCTACGAGCAGTACTTC. This encodes CSASPPGGSYEQYF.

This clonotype turned up a few times. This chain uses TRBV6-5 with TRBJ2-3, with 9 bases fitting TRBD2. Germline CDR1 reads MNHEY; CDR2 reads SVGAGI. V lost 0 bases, J lost 4 bases, and 8 bases stayed unmatched. The CDR3 is 17 residues long. DNA for the CDR3: TGTGCCAGCAGTTACTCGTCTAGCGGGGCGGGGGCAGATACGCAGTATTTT. It is translated as CASSYSSSGAGADTQYF.